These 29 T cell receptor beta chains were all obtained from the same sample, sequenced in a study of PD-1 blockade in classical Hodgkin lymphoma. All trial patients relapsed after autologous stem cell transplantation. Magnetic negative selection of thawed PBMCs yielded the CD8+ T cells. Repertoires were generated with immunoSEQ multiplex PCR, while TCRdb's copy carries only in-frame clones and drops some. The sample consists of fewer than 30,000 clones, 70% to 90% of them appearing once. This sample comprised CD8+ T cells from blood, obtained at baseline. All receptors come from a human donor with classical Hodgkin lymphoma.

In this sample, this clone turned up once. As DNA, the CDR3 is TGTGCCAGCAGCCAAGACTTCCGCCAGGGCAGGGACAATGAGCAGTTCTTC. It is translated as CASSQDFRQGRDNEQFF. The chain recombines TRBV14 with TRBJ2-1; maybe TRBD1 (5 bases). With 0 bases removed from V and 5 bases from J, the gap between germline ends came to 17 bases. This CDR3 is 17 amino acids long. Germline V gene lookup returns CDR1 SGHDN and CDR2 FVKESK.

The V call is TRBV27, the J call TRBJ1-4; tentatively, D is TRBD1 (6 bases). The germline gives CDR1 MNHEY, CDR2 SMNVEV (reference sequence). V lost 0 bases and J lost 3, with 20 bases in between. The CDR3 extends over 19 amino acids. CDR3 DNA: TGTGCCAGCAGTTTATCGAACAGGGATTATATTTCCTCTAATGAAAAACTGTTTTTT. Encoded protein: CASSLSNRDYISSNEKLFF.

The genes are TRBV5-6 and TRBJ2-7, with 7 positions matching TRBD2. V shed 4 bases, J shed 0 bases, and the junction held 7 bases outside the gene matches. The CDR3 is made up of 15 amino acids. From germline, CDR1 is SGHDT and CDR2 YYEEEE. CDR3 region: CASSQSSGPSYEQYF. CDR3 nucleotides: TGTGCCAGCAGCCAAAGTAGCGGGCCCTCCTACGAGCAGTACTTC.

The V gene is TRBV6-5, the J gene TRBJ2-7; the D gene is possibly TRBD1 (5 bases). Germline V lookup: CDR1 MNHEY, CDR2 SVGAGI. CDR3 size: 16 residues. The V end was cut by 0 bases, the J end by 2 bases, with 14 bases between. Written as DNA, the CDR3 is TGTGCCAGCAGTTACTCGATCAGGCAGGGAACCTACGAGCAGTACTTC. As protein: CASSYSIRQGTYEQYF.

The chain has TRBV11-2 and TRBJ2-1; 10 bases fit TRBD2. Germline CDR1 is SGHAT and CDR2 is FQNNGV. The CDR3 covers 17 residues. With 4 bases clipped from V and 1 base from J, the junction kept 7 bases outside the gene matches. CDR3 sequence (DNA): TGTGCCAGCAGCTCTAGCGGGAGAGAAAATTCCTACAATGAGCAGTTCTTC. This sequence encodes CASSSSGRENSYNEQFF.

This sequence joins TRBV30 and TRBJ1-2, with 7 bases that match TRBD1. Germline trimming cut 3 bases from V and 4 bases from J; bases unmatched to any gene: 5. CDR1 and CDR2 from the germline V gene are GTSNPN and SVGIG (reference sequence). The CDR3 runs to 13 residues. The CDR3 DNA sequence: TGTGCCTGGAGGTCCGGGACAGCCTATGGCTACACCTTC. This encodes CAWRSGTAYGYTF.

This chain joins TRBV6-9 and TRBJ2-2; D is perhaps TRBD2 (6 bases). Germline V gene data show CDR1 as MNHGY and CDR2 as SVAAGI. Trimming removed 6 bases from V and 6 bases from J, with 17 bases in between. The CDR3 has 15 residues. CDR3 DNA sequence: TGTGCCAGCAGGCCTAGCGACGAACACGCCGGGGAGCTGTTTTTT. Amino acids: CASRPSDEHAGELFF.

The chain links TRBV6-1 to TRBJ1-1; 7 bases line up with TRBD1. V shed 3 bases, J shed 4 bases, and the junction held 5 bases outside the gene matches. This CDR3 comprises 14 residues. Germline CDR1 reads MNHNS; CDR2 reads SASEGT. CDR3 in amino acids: CASSEQNRGTEAFF. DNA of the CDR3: TGTGCCAGCAGTGAGCAGAACAGGGGCACTGAAGCTTTCTTT.

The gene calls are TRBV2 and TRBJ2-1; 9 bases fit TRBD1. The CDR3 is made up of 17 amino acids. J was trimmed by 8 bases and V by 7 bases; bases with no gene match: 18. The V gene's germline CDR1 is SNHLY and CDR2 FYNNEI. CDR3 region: CASTPGPSGQGLDEQFF. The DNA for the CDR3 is TGTGCCAGCACCCCGGGACCATCGGGACAGGGTTTGGATGAGCAGTTCTTC.

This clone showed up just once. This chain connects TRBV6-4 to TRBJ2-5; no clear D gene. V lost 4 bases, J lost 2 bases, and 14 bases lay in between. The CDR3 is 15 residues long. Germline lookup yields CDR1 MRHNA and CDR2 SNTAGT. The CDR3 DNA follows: TGTGCCAGCAGTGGGGCCCCAGAAGTACAAGAGACCCAGTACTTC. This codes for CASSGAPEVQETQYF.

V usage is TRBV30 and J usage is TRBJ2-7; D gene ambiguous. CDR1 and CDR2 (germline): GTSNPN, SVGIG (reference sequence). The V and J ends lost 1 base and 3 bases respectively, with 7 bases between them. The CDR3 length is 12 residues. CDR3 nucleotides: TGTGCCTGGAGTGGCTGGGACTACGAGCAGTACTTC. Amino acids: CAWSGWDYEQYF.

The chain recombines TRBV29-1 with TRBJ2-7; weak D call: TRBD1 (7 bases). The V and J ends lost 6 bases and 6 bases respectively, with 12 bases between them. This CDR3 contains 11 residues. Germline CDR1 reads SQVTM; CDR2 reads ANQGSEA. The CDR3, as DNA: TGCAGCGTCCCTCAGGGGGGCGAGCAGTACTTC. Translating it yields CSVPQGGEQYF.

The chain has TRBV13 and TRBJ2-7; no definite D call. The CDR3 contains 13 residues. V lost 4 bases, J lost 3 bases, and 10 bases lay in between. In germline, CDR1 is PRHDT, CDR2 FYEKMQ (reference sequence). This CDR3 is CASSSDKFYEQYF. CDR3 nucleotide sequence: TGTGCCAGCAGCTCAGACAAGTTCTACGAGCAGTACTTC.

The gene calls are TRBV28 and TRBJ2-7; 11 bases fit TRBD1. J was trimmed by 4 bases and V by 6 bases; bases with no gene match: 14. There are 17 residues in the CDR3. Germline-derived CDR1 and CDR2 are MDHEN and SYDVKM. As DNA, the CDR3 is TGTGCCAGCAGCTACCCTCTCCGGGACAGGGGGTTATACGAGCAGTACTTC. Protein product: CASSYPLRDRGLYEQYF. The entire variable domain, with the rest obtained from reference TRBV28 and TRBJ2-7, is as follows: DVKVTQSSRYLVKRTGEKVFLECVQDMDHENMFWYRQDPGLGLRLIYFSYDVKMKEKGDIPEGYSVSREKKERFSLILESASTNQTSMYLCASSYPLRDRGLYEQYFGPGTRLTVT.

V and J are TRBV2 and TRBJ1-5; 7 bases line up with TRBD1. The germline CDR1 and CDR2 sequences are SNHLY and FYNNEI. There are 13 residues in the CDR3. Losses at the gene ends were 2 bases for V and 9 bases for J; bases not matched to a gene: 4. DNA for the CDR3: TGTGCCAGCAGTGAACCTCCAGGGGGGCCCCAGCATTTT. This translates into CASSEPPGGPQHF.

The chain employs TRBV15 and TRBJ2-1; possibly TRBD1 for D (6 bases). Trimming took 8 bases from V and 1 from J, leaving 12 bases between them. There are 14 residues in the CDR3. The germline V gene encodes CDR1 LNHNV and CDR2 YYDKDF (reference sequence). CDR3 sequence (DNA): TGTGCCACCGGGGGCTCACCGTCCTACAATGAGCAGTTCTTC. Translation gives CATGGSPSYNEQFF.

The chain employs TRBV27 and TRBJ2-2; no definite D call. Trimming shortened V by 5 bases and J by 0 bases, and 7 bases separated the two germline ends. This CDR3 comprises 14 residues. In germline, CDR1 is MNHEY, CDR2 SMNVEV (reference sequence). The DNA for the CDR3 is TGTGCCAGCAGTCCAGCCCCGAACACCGGGGAGCTGTTTTTT. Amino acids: CASSPAPNTGELFF.

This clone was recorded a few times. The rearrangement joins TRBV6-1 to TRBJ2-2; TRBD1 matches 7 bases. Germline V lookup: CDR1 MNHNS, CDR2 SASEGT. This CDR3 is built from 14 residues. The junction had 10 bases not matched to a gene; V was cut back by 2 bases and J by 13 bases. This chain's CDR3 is CASSELRLNRGLFF. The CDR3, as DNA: TGTGCCAGCAGTGAACTTCGGCTAAACAGGGGGCTGTTTTTT.

The CDR3 nucleotides read TGTGCCAGCAGTTTAGGATATAGCAATCAGCCCCAGCATTTT. This codes for CASSLGYSNQPQHF. V and J are TRBV27 and TRBJ1-5, with no clear D. This CDR3 region has 14 residues. Trimming stripped 2 bases from V and 0 bases from J, with 5 bases between. The V gene's germline CDR1 is MNHEY and CDR2 SMNVEV (reference sequence).

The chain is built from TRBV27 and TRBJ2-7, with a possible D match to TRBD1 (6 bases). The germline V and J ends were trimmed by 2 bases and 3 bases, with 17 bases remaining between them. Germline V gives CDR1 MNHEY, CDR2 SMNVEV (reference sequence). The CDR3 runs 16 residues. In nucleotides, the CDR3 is TGTGCCAGCAGTTTAGAGGCCACAAGGACAGACTACGAGCAGTACTTC. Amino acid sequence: CASSLEATRTDYEQYF.

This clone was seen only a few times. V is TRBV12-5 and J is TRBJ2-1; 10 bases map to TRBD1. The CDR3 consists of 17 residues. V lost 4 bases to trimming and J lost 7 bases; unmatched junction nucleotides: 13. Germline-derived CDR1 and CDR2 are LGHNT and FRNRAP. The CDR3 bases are TGTGCTAGTGGTTCTCCATCGGACAGGGGGAGTCAAAATGAGCAGTTCTTC. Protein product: CASGSPSDRGSQNEQFF.

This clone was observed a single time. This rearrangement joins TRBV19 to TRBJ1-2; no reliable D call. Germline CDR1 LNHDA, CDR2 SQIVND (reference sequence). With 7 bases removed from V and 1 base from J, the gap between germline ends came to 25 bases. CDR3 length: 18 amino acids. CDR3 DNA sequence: TGTGCCAGTACCCCGGTCCGGTTAGGACCCCCTCGTAACTATGGCTACACCTTC. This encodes CASTPVRLGPPRNYGYTF.

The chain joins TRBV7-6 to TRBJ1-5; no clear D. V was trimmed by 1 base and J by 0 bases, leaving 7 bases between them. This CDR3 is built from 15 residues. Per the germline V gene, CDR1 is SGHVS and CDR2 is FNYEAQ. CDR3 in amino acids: CASSLDSYSNQPQHF. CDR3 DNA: TGTGCCAGCAGCTTAGACAGCTATAGCAATCAGCCCCAGCATTTT.

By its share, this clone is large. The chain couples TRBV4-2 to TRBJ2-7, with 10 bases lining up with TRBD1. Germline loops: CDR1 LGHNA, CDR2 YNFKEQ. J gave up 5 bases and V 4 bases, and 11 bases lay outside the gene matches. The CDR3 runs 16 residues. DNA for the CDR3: TGTGCCAGCAGCCTTGGGACCGGGACAGGGGCGCACGAGCAGTACTTC. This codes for CASSLGTGTGAHEQYF.

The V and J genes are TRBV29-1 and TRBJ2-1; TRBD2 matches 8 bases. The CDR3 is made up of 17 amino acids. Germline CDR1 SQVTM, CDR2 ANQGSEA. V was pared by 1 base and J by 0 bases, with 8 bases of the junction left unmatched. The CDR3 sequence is CSVEGDVAGTSYNEQFF. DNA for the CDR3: TGCAGCGTTGAAGGGGACGTAGCGGGGACCTCCTACAATGAGCAGTTCTTC.

The CDR3 coding sequence is TGTGCCAGCAGCCAAGATCAGGCTAGCCTCGACTACGAGCAGTACTTC. Translated: CASSQDQASLDYEQYF. The genes are TRBV4-2 and TRBJ2-7; D might be TRBD2 (5 bases). The germline V and J ends were trimmed by 0 bases and 3 bases, with 15 bases remaining between them. The CDR3 has 16 residues. Germline CDR1 LGHNA, CDR2 YNFKEQ.

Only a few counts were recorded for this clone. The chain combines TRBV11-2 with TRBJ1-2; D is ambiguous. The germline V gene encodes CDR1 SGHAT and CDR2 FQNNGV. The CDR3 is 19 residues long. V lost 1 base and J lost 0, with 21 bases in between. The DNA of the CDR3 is TGTGCCAGCAGCTTAGTGTGGCAACCGAGTTTTCTACCTAACTATGGCTACACCTTC. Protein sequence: CASSLVWQPSFLPNYGYTF.

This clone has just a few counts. CDR3 protein: CASSNSLYGYTF. The CDR3 DNA follows: TGTGCCAGCAGCAACTCCCTCTATGGCTACACCTTC. The chain joins TRBV27 to TRBJ1-2; D unclear. The CDR3 runs 12 residues. The V and J ends lost 6 bases and 4 bases respectively, with 9 bases between them. In germline, CDR1 is MNHEY, CDR2 SMNVEV (reference sequence).

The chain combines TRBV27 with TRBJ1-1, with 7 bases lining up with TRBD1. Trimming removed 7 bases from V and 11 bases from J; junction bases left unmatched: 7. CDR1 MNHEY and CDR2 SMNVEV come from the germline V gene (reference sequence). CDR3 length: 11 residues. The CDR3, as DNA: TGTGCCAGCACCCGAGGGGGCCAGGCTTTCTTT. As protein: CASTRGGQAFF.